This T cell receptor beta chain emerged from a study of OX40 agonist ivuxolimab in advanced cancers. Study-level information: Two patients with cutaneous melanoma and one with hepatocellular carcinoma, three in total, showed partial responses.

Worth noting for this clone: Its antigen is undetermined.

The assay was immunoSEQ multiplex PCR, and TCRdb's table has in-frame clones only and misses some. The data contain about 64,000 clones, 82% of them singletons. Findings and caveats of the study: The CD4+ and CD8+ T cells in the blood had expanded clonally by week 6 at 0.1 to 3.0 mg/kg. Which antigen the expanded peripheral T cells recognized is unknown.

Germline CDR1 and CDR2: SGHRS and YFSETQ. With 5 bases clipped from V and 6 bases from J, the junction kept 7 bases outside the gene matches. This CDR3 has 13 residues. The clonotype was recovered from an adult with an advanced solid tumor such as melanoma, head and neck, liver or kidney cancer. The sample consisted of CD4+ or CD8+ T cells sorted from blood, taken in a trial of the OX40 agonist ivuxolimab. The chain uses TRBV5-1 and TRBJ1-1; 7 positions match TRBD1. The CDR3 here is CASRLTGWAEAFF. The CDR3 nucleotides are TGCGCCAGCAGATTGACAGGGTGGGCTGAAGCTTTCTTT.